These 30 T cell receptor beta chains originate from one sample sequenced in a study of blood T cell repertoires in COVID-19. Libraries were prepared by immunoSEQ multiplex PCR; TCRdb keeps only in-frame clonotypes and omits some of them. The profile shows some 300,000 clones, 75% to 90% of them singletons. Sequencing was done on a sample of peripheral blood. These TCRs come from a woman between 65 and 79 years old with COVID-19, enrolled during active disease.

The chain carries TRBV6-5 and TRBJ1-4, with D possibly TRBD1 on 5 matching bases. From germline, CDR1 is MNHEY and CDR2 SVGAGI. Trimming took 5 bases from V and 12 from J, leaving 10 bases between them. The CDR3 covers 11 residues. The CDR3 DNA is TGTGCCAGCAGTAAGGGGCTCGAACTGTTTTTT. This encodes CASSKGLELFF.

The chain links TRBV3-1 (or the pseudogene TRBV3-2) to TRBJ1-3; D ambiguous. Trimming pared 4 bases from V and 0 bases from J, leaving 10 bases between. Germline loops: CDR1 LGHDT, CDR2 YNNKEL (reference sequence). The CDR3 contains 15 residues. The CDR3, as DNA: TGTGCCAGCAGCCCCCGTACAGCCTCTGGAAACACCATATATTTT. Its protein is CASSPRTASGNTIYF.

The chain carries TRBV30 and TRBJ1-1; D gene ambiguous. This CDR3 has 13 residues. The germline V gene has CDR1 GTSNPN and CDR2 SVGIG (reference sequence). V was pared by 1 base and J by 0 bases, with 6 bases between. The CDR3 bases are TGTGCCTGGAGTGGAGGTGTGAACACTGAAGCTTTCTTT. Translation gives CAWSGGVNTEAFF.

The chain has TRBV30 and TRBJ1-3; no clear D gene. Germline-derived CDR1 and CDR2 are GTSNPN and SVGIG (reference sequence). The CDR3 covers 14 residues. With 5 bases removed from V and 0 bases from J, the gap between germline ends came to 11 bases. In nucleotides, the CDR3 is TGTGCCTGGTCAGACGGGAGCTCTGGAAACACCATATATTTT. Its translation: CAWSDGSSGNTIYF. The whole variable domain, filled in from reference TRBV30 and TRBJ1-3, reads SQTIHQWPATLVQPVGSPLSLECTVEGTSNPNLYWYRQAAGRGLQLLFYSVGIGQISSEVPQNLSASRPQDRQFILSSKKLLLSDSGFYLCAWSDGSSGNTIYFGEGSWLTVV.

The V gene is TRBV2, the J gene TRBJ1-1; 8 bases align to TRBD1. The CDR3 is 14 residues long. The V segment lost 8 bases and the J segment 1 base; nucleotides outside the gene matches: 6. Germline V gene lookup returns CDR1 SNHLY and CDR2 FYNNEI. The CDR3 loop reads CASGRQGPNTEAFF. The CDR3 nucleotides are TGTGCCAGCGGGAGACAGGGGCCGAACACTGAAGCTTTCTTT.

This chain links TRBV12-3 or TRBV12-4 with TRBJ2-3; D gene unclear. CDR3 length equals 12 residues. Trimming removed 2 bases from V and 5 bases from J, with 5 bases in between. The CDR3 DNA reads TGTGCCAGCAGTTTACGTATAGATACGCAGTATTTT. It encodes CASSLRIDTQYF.

This chain joins TRBV27 and TRBJ1-6, with 11 bases fitting TRBD1. The CDR3 length is 16 residues. Germline values: CDR1 MNHEY, CDR2 SMNVEV (reference sequence). J gave up 8 bases and V 1 base, and 4 bases lay outside the gene matches. CDR3 bases: TGTGCCAGCAGTTTATTTCCGGGACAGGGGGATTCACCCCTCCACTTT. Protein product: CASSLFPGQGDSPLHF.

The chain recombines TRBV5-1 with TRBJ1-4, with D tentatively TRBD1 (6 bases). Deletions cut 0 bases from V and 2 bases from J, with 8 bases between. Per the germline V gene, CDR1 is SGHRS and CDR2 is YFSETQ. The CDR3 has 15 residues. The CDR3 loop is CASSLAQGTNEKLFF. CDR3 nucleotide sequence: TGCGCCAGCAGCTTGGCCCAGGGGACTAATGAAAAACTGTTTTTT.

This rearrangement joins TRBV7-2 to TRBJ2-3; a weak D match, TRBD2 (5 bases). The V and J ends lost 5 bases and 14 bases respectively, with 17 bases between them. The V gene's germline CDR1 is SGHTA and CDR2 FQGNSA. The CDR3 runs 12 residues. The CDR3 DNA reads as TGTGCCAGCAGCAAAGAACTCGGGGTGGGGTATTTT. This codes for CASSKELGVGYF.

The chain employs TRBV4-1 and TRBJ1-2; D not resolved. CDR3 length equals 15 residues. The germline gives CDR1 MGHRA, CDR2 YSYEKL. V was cut by 1 base and J by 0 bases, with 9 bases left in between. The CDR3 here is CASSQAEQTNYGYTF. In nucleotides, the CDR3 is TGCGCCAGCAGCCAAGCGGAACAGACTAACTATGGCTACACCTTC.

This clone was counted only a few times. The chain employs TRBV24-1 and TRBJ1-2; tentative D call: TRBD1 (6 bases). The CDR3 length is 14 residues. Germline V gene sequence: CDR1 KGHDR, CDR2 SFDVKD. V was clipped by 4 bases and J by 3 bases, with 11 bases between them. CDR3 coding DNA: TGTGCCACCAGTGACACAGGGCAGGACTATGGCTACACCTTC. Translated, it gives CATSDTGQDYGYTF.

This clone appeared a few times. The V call is TRBV6-1, the J call TRBJ1-1; 10 nucleotides agree with TRBD1. J lost 4 bases, V lost 3 bases, and 2 bases had no gene match. The CDR3 is 14 residues long. CDR1 is MNHNS and CDR2 is SASEGT in the germline V gene. The CDR3 region is CASSEWTGGTEAFF. The CDR3 DNA sequence: TGTGCCAGCAGTGAGTGGACAGGGGGCACTGAAGCTTTCTTT.

The chain has TRBV19 and TRBJ1-6; a weak D match, TRBD1 (5 bases). CDR1 is LNHDA, CDR2 SQIVND, per germline (reference sequence). V lost 4 bases and J lost 8, with 12 bases in between. The CDR3 has 14 amino acids. The CDR3 region has the DNA TGTGCCAGTAGTAACAGACAGAACTATTCACCCCTCCACTTT. This sequence encodes CASSNRQNYSPLHF.

The CDR3 coding sequence is TGTGCCAGCAGCCAAGATTTAAAGCGGGGCACAGATACGCAGTATTTT. It is translated as CASSQDLKRGTDTQYF. This sequence joins TRBV4-2 and TRBJ2-3, with D possibly matching TRBD2 (6 bases). CDR1 LGHNA and CDR2 YNFKEQ come from the germline V gene. The CDR3 length is 16 residues. V was shortened by 0 bases and J by 1 base, with 11 bases between the two germline ends.

This clone came up many times. The chain joins TRBV2 to TRBJ1-5; tentatively, D is TRBD1 (6 bases). This CDR3 contains 16 residues. Germline CDR1 SNHLY, CDR2 FYNNEI. Trimming took 7 bases from V and 5 from J, leaving 21 bases between them. CDR3 loop: CASKSGRDTHYQPQHF. CDR3 in DNA: TGTGCCAGCAAGTCAGGCCGGGACACTCACTATCAGCCCCAGCATTTT.

The chain combines TRBV19 with TRBJ1-1; 8 bases align to TRBD1. CDR1 and CDR2 from the germline V gene are LNHDA and SQIVND (reference sequence). The CDR3 has 14 residues. With V trimmed by 6 bases and J by 1 base, 4 bases remained unmatched. The CDR3 nucleotides are TGTGCCAGTAGGGACAGGGCCCGGAACACTGAAGCTTTCTTT. Its protein is CASRDRARNTEAFF.

The CDR3 DNA follows: TGTGCCAGCAGCCCGGGACTAGCGGGGGGGCCTGGCACAGATACGCAGTATTTT. Translating gives CASSPGLAGGPGTDTQYF. The genes are TRBV5-4 and TRBJ2-3; 16 nucleotides match TRBD2. This CDR3 spans 18 amino acids. The germline gives CDR1 SGHNT, CDR2 YYREEE (reference sequence). Trimming took 4 bases from V and 1 from J; bases not matched to a gene: 6.

The rearrangement joins TRBV7-9 to TRBJ2-7; D possibly corresponds to TRBD1 (6 bases). V lost 8 bases to trimming and J lost 5 bases, with 16 bases between them. This CDR3 has 13 amino acids. The germline V gene has CDR1 SEHNR and CDR2 FQNEAQ (reference sequence). The CDR3: CASPLSRGNEQYF. The DNA for the CDR3 is TGTGCCAGCCCCCTTAGTAGGGGGAACGAGCAGTACTTC.

This chain links TRBV19 with TRBJ1-2; 7 bases align to TRBD1. J gave up 5 bases and V 4 bases, and 13 bases lay outside the gene matches. CDR3 length: 16 amino acids. Germline CDR1 is LNHDA and CDR2 is SQIVND (reference sequence). DNA for the CDR3: TGTGCCAGTAGTACCCTATCCGGACAGGCCTTATATGGCTACACCTTC. Its translation is CASSTLSGQALYGYTF. The full variable domain, its missing parts supplied by reference TRBV19 and TRBJ1-2, is DGGITQSPKYLFRKEGQNVTLSCEQNLNHDAMYWYRQDPGQGLRLIYYSQIVNDFQKGDIAEGYSVSREKKESFPLTVTSAQKNPTAFYLCASSTLSGQALYGYTFGSGTRLTVV.

This clone was counted only a few times. This sequence joins TRBV7-8 and TRBJ2-7, with 8 bases that match TRBD1. Germline assignment: CDR1 SGHVS and CDR2 FQNEAQ. The CDR3 is made up of 15 amino acids. Trimming at V came to 5 bases and at J to 3 bases, leaving 9 bases not matched to a gene. The CDR3 DNA reads as TGTGCCAGCAGCCGGGAACAGGGGGTTGTCTACGAGCAGTACTTC. Amino acids: CASSREQGVVYEQYF.

The chain combines TRBV18 with TRBJ1-4; D remains unclear. The germline V and J ends were trimmed by 3 bases and 4 bases, with 9 bases remaining between them. Germline V gives CDR1 KGHSH, CDR2 LQKENI. The CDR3 has 14 residues. The CDR3 region is CASSPGTDNEKLFF. The CDR3 bases are TGTGCCAGCTCACCCGGAACAGATAATGAAAAACTGTTTTTT.

The J gene is TRBJ2-3, the V gene TRBV23-1; D not certain. TRBV23-1 counts as an open reading frame of uncertain function. Trimming left V 3 bases short and J 0 bases short, with 10 bases between. CDR3 size: 15 residues. The CDR3 sequence is CASSHPIASTDTQYF. The DNA for the CDR3 is TGCGCCAGCAGTCATCCCATCGCGAGCACAGATACGCAGTATTTT.

Only a few counts were recorded for this clone. V is TRBV5-1 and J is TRBJ2-3; a possible D gene is TRBD2 (7 bases). V shed 4 bases and J shed 0 bases, with 15 bases lying between them. CDR1 and CDR2 from the germline V gene are SGHRS and YFSETQ. There are 16 residues in the CDR3. The CDR3 sequence is CASSPGGQASTDTQYF. CDR3 coding DNA: TGCGCCAGCAGCCCGGGGGGACAAGCTAGCACAGATACGCAGTATTTT.

This clone was found many times. The same CDR3 is also encoded by other DNA sequences in this sample. V gene TRBV27 combines with J gene TRBJ1-2; 10 nucleotides agree with TRBD1. J lost 7 bases, V lost 3 bases, and 5 bases had no gene match. The germline gives CDR1 MNHEY, CDR2 SMNVEV (reference sequence). This CDR3 region has 14 residues. This CDR3 is CASSLRGQGFGYTF. DNA for the CDR3: TGTGCCAGCAGTTTGAGGGGACAGGGGTTTGGCTACACCTTC.

The CDR3 protein is CASSLAKLSTDTQYF. The CDR3, as DNA: TGTGCCAGCAGCTTAGCGAAACTTAGCACAGATACGCAGTATTTT. This sequence joins TRBV7-9 and TRBJ2-3, with no clear D. The CDR3 is 15 residues long. Trimming removed 0 bases from V and 0 bases from J, with 7 bases in between. Germline lookup yields CDR1 SEHNR and CDR2 FQNEAQ (reference sequence).

The J gene is TRBJ1-1, the V gene TRBV10-3; unclear D gene. The length of the CDR3 is 11 residues. V lost 10 bases to trimming and J lost 1 base, with 7 bases between them. Germline V CDR1 and CDR2: ENHRY, SYGVKD. This chain's CDR3 is CATLQNTEAFF. CDR3 DNA sequence: TGTGCCACCTTACAGAACACTGAAGCTTTCTTT.

The chain employs TRBV6-2 or TRBV6-3 and TRBJ1-6, with TRBD1 identical over 8 bases. Germline V gene sequence: CDR1 MNHEY, CDR2 SVGEGT. Trimming removed 4 bases from V and 6 bases from J; junction bases left unmatched: 5. The CDR3 has 15 amino acids. The CDR3 region is CASSSVGQGNSPLHF. CDR3 nucleotide sequence: TGTGCCAGCAGTTCCGTAGGACAGGGTAATTCACCCCTCCACTTT.

This clone has a single count. CDR3 residues: CASCRQGYGELFF. The CDR3 coding sequence is TGTGCCAGTTGTAGACAGGGCTACGGGGAGCTGTTTTTT. The rearrangement uses TRBV19 and TRBJ2-2, with 7 nucleotides matching TRBD1. Germline trimming cut 8 bases from V and 7 bases from J; bases unmatched to any gene: 7. This CDR3 has 13 residues. From germline, CDR1 is LNHDA and CDR2 SQIVND (reference sequence).

This chain joins TRBV19 and TRBJ1-3; D possibly corresponds to TRBD1 (5 bases). Trimming took off 4 bases at V and 0 bases at J, with 10 bases between the two ends. This CDR3 is 15 amino acids long. Germline lookup yields CDR1 LNHDA and CDR2 SQIVND (reference sequence). CDR3 residues: CASSKTANSGNTIYF. CDR3 coding DNA: TGTGCCAGTAGTAAGACAGCCAACTCTGGAAACACCATATATTTT.

This clone has just one count. The V gene is TRBV9, the J gene TRBJ2-3; 7 bases align to TRBD2. The V gene end was trimmed by 4 bases and the J gene end by 4 bases; junction bases not matched to a gene: 12. Germline lookup yields CDR1 SGDLS and CDR2 YYNGEE. CDR3 length equals 16 residues. CDR3: CASSPSGDSRADTQYF. In DNA, the CDR3 is TGTGCCAGCAGCCCAAGCGGGGATTCAAGGGCAGATACGCAGTATTTT.